This passage covers 30 T cell receptor beta chains from one sample sequenced in a study of cytomegalovirus exposure and HLA in healthy donors. The PCR used 60 Vbeta and 13 Jbeta primers. This table comes from immunoSEQ multiplex PCR, and its TCRdb copy is limited to in-frame clones, with some not included. The repertoire holds 100,000 to 150,000 clones, with roughly 17% as singletons. Sequenced sample: PBMCs. All receptors come from a female donor in good health and CMV-seropositive.

V and J are TRBV19 and TRBJ1-2; tentatively, D is TRBD1 (5 bases). Trimming took 8 bases from V and 8 from J, leaving 18 bases between them. Germline V lookup: CDR1 LNHDA, CDR2 SQIVND (reference sequence). This CDR3 has 13 residues. The CDR3 loop reads CASRAGNEEGYTF. CDR3 DNA sequence: TGTGCCAGTCGGGCAGGGAATGAAGAAGGCTACACCTTC.

For the CDR3, the DNA is TGTGCCAGCAGCTCCACAGGGGGATACACCTACGAGCAGTACTTC. It is translated as CASSSTGGYTYEQYF. The rearrangement links TRBV5-5 to TRBJ2-7; TRBD1 matches at 8 bases. There are 15 residues in the CDR3. CDR1 and CDR2 (germline): SGHKS, YYEKEE (reference sequence). Trimming at V came to 3 bases and at J to 2 bases, leaving 7 bases not matched to a gene.

The chain combines TRBV4-1 with TRBJ2-7, with D perhaps TRBD1 (7 bases). This CDR3 is built from 16 residues. Trimming cost V 0 bases and J 3 bases, with 15 bases left between them. CDR1 is MGHRA and CDR2 is YSYEKL in the germline V gene. The CDR3 nucleotides read TGCGCCAGCAGCCAAGATCTTAGACAGGGACTCTACGAGCAGTACTTC. Its protein product is CASSQDLRQGLYEQYF.

The rearrangement uses TRBV7-9 and TRBJ2-2; weak D call: TRBD1 (5 bases). The germline V and J ends were trimmed by 4 bases and 7 bases, with 10 bases remaining between them. Looked up from germline, CDR1 is SEHNR and CDR2 is FQNEAQ (reference sequence). This CDR3 is built from 13 residues. The CDR3 DNA reads as TGTGCCAGCAGCTACCAGGGTAACGGGGAGCTGTTTTTT. This gives the protein CASSYQGNGELFF.

The CDR3 bases are TGCGCCAGCAGCCAACTTGGTACAGGTGAACAAGAGACCCAGTACTTC. Its translation is CASSQLGTGEQETQYF. The chain uses TRBV4-3 and TRBJ2-5; D possibly corresponds to TRBD1 (5 bases). Germline lookup yields CDR1 LGHNA and CDR2 YSLEER. The CDR3 covers 16 residues. Deletions cut 2 bases from V and 2 bases from J, with 15 bases between.

The rearrangement links TRBV4-3 to TRBJ1-6; D gene unclear. The CDR3 consists of 19 residues. The V gene lost 0 bases and the J gene lost 0 bases, with 15 bases spanning the gap. Per germline, CDR1 LGHNA and CDR2 YSLEER. The chain's CDR3 is CASSQDPQRQSSYNSPLHF. CDR3 bases: TGCGCCAGCAGCCAAGATCCCCAGAGGCAGAGCTCCTATAATTCACCCCTCCACTTT.

This sequence joins TRBV25-1 and TRBJ2-7, with D possibly matching TRBD2 (5 bases). Trimming removed 5 bases from V and 2 bases from J, with 10 bases in between. Germline values: CDR1 MGHDK, CDR2 SYGVNS. The CDR3 totals 13 residues. The CDR3 reads CASSKTKTYEQYF. The CDR3 nucleotides are TGTGCCAGCAGTAAGACTAAAACCTACGAGCAGTACTTC.

This chain connects TRBV15 to TRBJ1-4; D is undetermined. Germline V CDR1 and CDR2: LNHNV, YYDKDF (reference sequence). V was pared by 1 base and J by 4 bases, with 7 bases between. The CDR3 contains 14 residues. In DNA, the CDR3 is TGTGCCACCAGCAGAGGGCAAATTAATGAAAAACTGTTTTTT. Its protein product is CATSRGQINEKLFF.

This clone was counted a few times. DNA for the CDR3: TGTGCCAGCAGTTTGGCAGGGACCTACGAGCAGTACTTC. This encodes CASSLAGTYEQYF. This chain links TRBV28 with TRBJ2-7, with D perhaps matching TRBD1 (5 bases). The CDR3 has 13 amino acids. V was pared by 3 bases and J by 2 bases, with 8 bases between. Germline V CDR1 and CDR2: MDHEN, SYDVKM.

V gene TRBV28 combines with J gene TRBJ1-1, with D perhaps matching TRBD1 (6 bases). Germline CDR1 and CDR2: MDHEN and SYDVKM. V lost 5 bases to trimming and J lost 0 bases, with 13 bases between them. CDR3 length: 15 amino acids. The CDR3 region has the DNA TGTGCCAGCAGTCCCTCAGGGGTCATGAACACTGAAGCTTTCTTT. Protein product: CASSPSGVMNTEAFF.

The CDR3 is CASSPPKQGAASPLHF. CDR3 in DNA: TGTGCCAGCAGCCCGCCGAAACAGGGGGCAGCTTCACCCCTCCACTTT. V is TRBV5-4 and J is TRBJ1-6; 9 bases fit TRBD1. Looked up from germline, CDR1 is SGHNT and CDR2 is YYREEE (reference sequence). The CDR3 runs 16 residues. With 4 bases clipped from V and 9 bases from J, the junction kept 11 bases outside the gene matches.

This sequence joins TRBV29-1 and TRBJ2-1; tentative D call: TRBD2 (7 bases). The CDR3 consists of 14 residues. The V gene's germline CDR1 is SQVTM and CDR2 ANQGSEA. Trimming removed 4 bases at V and 2 bases at J, with 12 bases between. CDR3 bases: TGCAGCGTTGTTGGGGGGGCGACCTACAATGAGCAGTTCTTC. Its translation is CSVVGGATYNEQFF.

V usage is TRBV19 and J usage is TRBJ1-2; perhaps TRBD1 as D (5 bases). The V end lost 9 bases, the J end lost 6 bases, and 17 bases lay between the germline ends. The germline V gene encodes CDR1 LNHDA and CDR2 SQIVND (reference sequence). There are 13 residues in the CDR3. The CDR3 sequence: CASTLTGRDGYTF. Here the CDR3 DNA reads TGTGCCAGCACCCTCACGGGCAGGGATGGCTACACCTTC.

This chain joins TRBV4-2 and TRBJ2-1, with 13 bases identical to TRBD2. CDR1 is LGHNA, CDR2 YNFKEQ, per germline. With 2 bases clipped from V and 6 bases from J, the junction kept 10 bases outside the gene matches. The CDR3 extends over 18 amino acids. This chain's CDR3 is CASSQTGLAGVSTNEQFF. CDR3 in DNA: TGTGCCAGCAGCCAAACCGGACTAGCGGGAGTGTCAACCAATGAGCAGTTCTTC.

The genes are TRBV7-2 and TRBJ2-7; maybe TRBD2 (6 bases). This CDR3 region has 14 residues. The V gene lost 5 bases and the J gene lost 0 bases, with 11 bases spanning the gap. Germline lookup yields CDR1 SGHTA and CDR2 FQGNSA. CDR3 residues: CASSITTSSYEQYF. The CDR3, as DNA: TGTGCCAGCAGCATTACGACTAGCTCCTACGAGCAGTACTTC.

V and J are TRBV18 and TRBJ1-2; 9 bases fit TRBD1. The germline V gene has CDR1 KGHSH and CDR2 LQKENI. The CDR3 loop spans 17 amino acids. V lost 0 bases, J lost 2 bases, and 7 bases stayed unmatched. CDR3 DNA sequence: TGTGCCAGCTCACCACCTCTTGGAGGACAGGGGAACTATGGCTACACCTTC. Translating gives CASSPPLGGQGNYGYTF.

The chain is built from TRBV5-1 and TRBJ2-3; D might be TRBD2 (5 bases). CDR3 length equals 15 residues. V shed 0 bases and J shed 0 bases, with 8 bases lying between them. Germline V gene lookup returns CDR1 SGHRS and CDR2 YFSETQ. The CDR3: CASSLAGKSTDTQYF. For the CDR3, the DNA is TGCGCCAGCAGCTTGGCCGGGAAGAGCACAGATACGCAGTATTTT.

V and J are TRBV6-5 and TRBJ2-7, with TRBD1 matching over 7 bases. J was trimmed by 3 bases and V by 10 bases; bases with no gene match: 6. The CDR3 runs 12 residues. Per the germline V gene, CDR1 is MNHEY and CDR2 is SVGAGI. The CDR3 loop reads CATLDRSYEQYF. In DNA, the CDR3 is TGTGCCACCCTGGACAGGAGCTACGAGCAGTACTTC.

This clone came up a few times. The chain recombines TRBV4-2 with TRBJ1-6; a possible D gene is TRBD1 (6 bases). Germline CDR1 is LGHNA and CDR2 is YNFKEQ. This CDR3 spans 16 amino acids. V was cut by 0 bases and J by 6 bases, with 12 bases left in between. CDR3 bases: TGTGCCAGCAGCCAAGAGGTACAGGGTCGTAATTCACCCCTCCACTTT. Its protein product is CASSQEVQGRNSPLHF.

The chain couples TRBV10-1 to TRBJ2-1, with D possibly TRBD2 on 6 matching bases. Deletions cut 4 bases from V and 7 bases from J, with 20 bases between. The CDR3 sequence is 16 residues long. The germline V gene encodes CDR1 WNHNN and CDR2 SYGVQD (reference sequence). The CDR3 loop reads CASSGTGDLSGNEQFF. The CDR3 bases are TGCGCCAGCAGTGGAACGGGGGATCTCTCGGGTAATGAGCAGTTCTTC.

This clone was counted between two and nine times. The chain couples TRBV5-4 to TRBJ1-5; no clear D. The length of the CDR3 is 16 residues. The germline V gene encodes CDR1 SGHNT and CDR2 YYREEE (reference sequence). V was pared by 2 bases and J by 0 bases, with 12 bases between. The CDR3 DNA follows: TGTGCCAGCAGCTTTGGGCCTCCAGATAGCAATCAGCCCCAGCATTTT. This translates into CASSFGPPDSNQPQHF.

The chain joins TRBV27 to TRBJ1-2; 7 bases map to TRBD1. Trimming removed 3 bases from V and 10 bases from J; junction bases left unmatched: 11. This CDR3 region has 14 residues. CDR1 MNHEY and CDR2 SMNVEV come from the germline V gene (reference sequence). The CDR3 DNA reads as TGTGCCAGCAGTTTCGTGGGGCAGGGGGAACTCTACACCTTC. Amino acid sequence: CASSFVGQGELYTF.

The chain recombines TRBV4-1 with TRBJ2-2, with 11 bases that match TRBD1. The CDR3 runs to 16 residues. The germline V gene has CDR1 MGHRA and CDR2 YSYEKL. The V gene end was trimmed by 3 bases and the J gene end by 4 bases; junction bases not matched to a gene: 4. CDR3 nucleotide sequence: TGCGCCAGCAGCCACCCGGGACAGGGGGGCACCGGGGAGCTGTTTTTT. The encoded protein is CASSHPGQGGTGELFF.

This clone was found a few times. The V and J genes are TRBV21-1 and TRBJ2-3; the D call in the table, TRBD2, was not verified against the DNA. TRBV21-1 is a known pseudogene. The CDR3 covers 12 residues. The CDR3 reads CASPTSGSTQYF. The CDR3 nucleotides read TGTGCCAGCCCGACTAGCGGAAGTACGCAGTATTTT.

The chain's CDR3 is CASSQPGQGSWVNIQYF. The CDR3 bases are TGCGCCAGCAGCCAACCGGGACAGGGAAGTTGGGTAAACATTCAGTACTTC. This chain joins TRBV4-1 and TRBJ2-4; 9 bases are a match to TRBD1. This CDR3 spans 17 amino acids. CDR1 MGHRA and CDR2 YSYEKL come from the germline V gene. V was clipped by 2 bases and J by 6 bases; unmatched bases: 11.

This clone was counted a few times. The chain carries TRBV23-1 and TRBJ1-1, with a possible D match to TRBD1 (6 bases). TRBV23-1 is an ORF for which the function is uncertain. CDR3 length equals 16 residues. Between the trimmed V and J ends, which lost 2 bases and 4 bases, there was a span of 17 bases. The CDR3 loop reads CASSQGRGAETTEAFF. Written as DNA, the CDR3 is TGCGCCAGCAGTCAAGGGAGGGGGGCGGAGACCACTGAAGCTTTCTTT.

V is TRBV10-1 and J is TRBJ1-1, with D maybe TRBD1 (6 bases). This CDR3 region has 13 residues. V was shortened by 4 bases and J by 7 bases, with 13 bases between the two germline ends. Germline CDR1 reads WNHNN; CDR2 reads SYGVQD (reference sequence). This CDR3 is CASSVGFRGEAFF. CDR3 DNA sequence: TGCGCCAGCAGTGTTGGGTTCAGGGGTGAAGCTTTCTTT.

This clone came up a few times. The chain combines TRBV9 with TRBJ2-2; 7 bases map to TRBD1. Losses at the gene ends were 0 bases for V and 2 bases for J; bases not matched to a gene: 4. The CDR3 consists of 16 residues. Germline loops: CDR1 SGDLS, CDR2 YYNGEE. CDR3 DNA sequence: TGTGCCAGCAGCGTAGGGGCAGGGGGAAACACCGGGGAGCTGTTTTTT. It encodes CASSVGAGGNTGELFF.

This clone came up a few times. The rearrangement links TRBV6-5 to TRBJ1-1; 7 bases align to TRBD1. This CDR3 spans 16 amino acids. Trimming took 0 bases from V and 3 from J; bases not matched to a gene: 7. The V gene's germline CDR1 is MNHEY and CDR2 SVGAGI. Here the CDR3 reads CASSYSKQGMDTEAFF. CDR3 coding DNA: TGTGCCAGCAGTTACTCGAAACAGGGGATGGACACTGAAGCTTTCTTT.

This clone was seen only a few times. The CDR3 DNA reads TGTGCCAGCAGTTACCCACTAGCGGGAGCCAATGAGCAGTTCTTC. It yields the protein CASSYPLAGANEQFF. The V gene is TRBV6-5, the J gene TRBJ2-1; 11 positions agree with TRBD2. The CDR3 consists of 15 residues. V lost 2 bases and J lost 6; bases outside the gene matches: 3. The germline CDR1 and CDR2 sequences are MNHEY and SVGAGI.